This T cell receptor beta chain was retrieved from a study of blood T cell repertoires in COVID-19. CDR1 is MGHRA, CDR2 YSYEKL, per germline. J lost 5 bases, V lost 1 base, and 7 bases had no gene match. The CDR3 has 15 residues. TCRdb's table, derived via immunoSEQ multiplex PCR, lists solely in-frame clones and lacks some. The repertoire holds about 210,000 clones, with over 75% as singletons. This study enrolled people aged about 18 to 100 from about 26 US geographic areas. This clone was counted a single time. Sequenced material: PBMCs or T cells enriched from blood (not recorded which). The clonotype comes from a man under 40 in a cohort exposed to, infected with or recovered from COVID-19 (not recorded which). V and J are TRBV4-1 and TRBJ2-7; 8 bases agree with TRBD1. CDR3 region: CASSQAGQGGDEQYF. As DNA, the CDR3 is TGCGCCAGCAGCCAAGCCGGACAGGGCGGCGACGAGCAGTACTTC.